The next 15 T cell receptor beta chains were all read from a single sample in a study of CD8+ T cells in alopecia areata. cDNA prepared by RNA extraction and subsequent reverse transcription served as the template for sequencing. Assay used: immunoSEQ multiplex PCR; TCRdb lists only in-frame clones, some missing. The sample holds hundreds of thousands of clones, under 80% seen once. Source: CD4+ T cells sorted from blood, taken at week 0. Source of these receptors: a human donor with alopecia areata.

J is TRBJ2-1 and V is TRBV18, with D possibly TRBD2 on 5 matching bases. Per germline, CDR1 KGHSH and CDR2 LQKENI. Trimming pared 4 bases from V and 7 bases from J, leaving 11 bases between. The CDR3 covers 13 residues. CDR3 residues: CASSRGRGNEQFF. CDR3 DNA: TGTGCCAGCTCACGCGGACGGGGAAATGAGCAGTTCTTC.

This chain uses TRBV29-1 with TRBJ2-5; 7 bases fit TRBD2. The CDR3 contains 14 residues. With V trimmed by 7 bases and J by 5 bases, 13 bases remained unmatched. Germline V gene sequence: CDR1 SQVTM, CDR2 ANQGSEA. The CDR3 protein is CSGERGGIWETQYF. CDR3 bases: TGCAGCGGGGAGCGGGGAGGGATTTGGGAGACCCAGTACTTC.

The gene calls are TRBV19 and TRBJ2-5, with 7 bases that match TRBD2. CDR3 length: 13 residues. Germline lookup yields CDR1 LNHDA and CDR2 SQIVND (reference sequence). J gave up 4 bases and V 5 bases, and 4 bases lay outside the gene matches. The CDR3, as DNA: TGTGCCAGTAGTTGGACTAGGAGAGAGACCCAGTACTTC. It yields the protein CASSWTRRETQYF.

The chain combines TRBV9 with TRBJ1-1; the D is unclear. The germline CDR1 and CDR2 sequences are SGDLS and YYNGEE. The CDR3 has 14 residues. With 4 bases removed from V and 0 bases from J, the gap between germline ends came to 10 bases. The CDR3 region is CASSLSPMNTEAFF. CDR3 bases: TGTGCCAGCAGCCTTAGCCCGATGAACACTGAAGCTTTCTTT. The full variable domain, rest sourced from reference TRBV9 and TRBJ1-1, is DSGVTQTPKHLITATGQRVTLRCSPRSGDLSVYWYQQSLDQGLQFLIQYYNGEERAKGNILERFSAQQFPDLHSELNLSSLELGDSALYFCASSLSPMNTEAFFGQGTRLTVV.

The chain combines TRBV2 with TRBJ2-1, with 8 bases lining up with TRBD2. After removal of 3 bases from V and 5 bases from J, the junction contained 0 bases not matched to a gene. This CDR3 contains 13 residues. The germline CDR1 and CDR2 sequences are SNHLY and FYNNEI. In nucleotides, the CDR3 is TGTGCCAGCAGTGAGCGGGGGGACAATGAGCAGTTCTTC. Its translation: CASSERGDNEQFF.

The rearrangement links TRBV20-1 to TRBJ1-1; 7 bases align to TRBD1. V trimming: 3 bases; J trimming: 7 bases; junction bases outside the gene matches: 2. The CDR3 is made up of 11 amino acids. CDR1 is DFQATT and CDR2 is SNEGSKA in the germline V gene (reference sequence). The CDR3 sequence is CSASRDSEAFF. The DNA of the CDR3 is TGCAGTGCTAGTAGGGACAGTGAAGCTTTCTTT.

The CDR3 loop is CSVEGAGVYYEQYF. DNA of the CDR3: TGCAGCGTTGAAGGGGCAGGGGTTTACTACGAGCAGTACTTC. This rearrangement joins TRBV29-1 to TRBJ2-5; perhaps TRBD1 as D (6 bases). TRBJ2-7 explains the end of the DNA better; the J call may be wrong. Germline lookup yields CDR1 SQVTM and CDR2 ANQGSEA. CDR3 length: 14 residues.

The sample holds a few counts of this clone. In the same sample, other DNA sequences code for this CDR3. The chain employs TRBV6-5 and TRBJ1-2; D gene uncertain. V was cut by 6 bases and J by 3 bases, with 14 bases left in between. Germline assignment: CDR1 MNHEY and CDR2 SVGAGI. This CDR3 has 14 residues. The CDR3 DNA reads TGTGCCAGCAGCCCTAGAGGGAGGGACTATGGCTACACCTTC. The encoded protein is CASSPRGRDYGYTF.

This chain uses TRBV28 with TRBJ2-1; TRBD1 matches 7 bases. CDR1 and CDR2 from the germline V gene are MDHEN and SYDVKM. The CDR3 consists of 15 residues. Trimming cost V 5 bases and J 3 bases; bases outside gene matches: 7. The CDR3 protein is CASSPGQTSYNEQFF. CDR3 DNA: TGTGCCAGCAGTCCGGGACAGACCAGCTACAATGAGCAGTTCTTC.

V is TRBV5-4 and J is TRBJ2-5; either TRBD1 or TRBD2 may fit D (6 bases each). Germline CDR1 reads SGHNT; CDR2 reads YYREEE (reference sequence). The V and J ends lost 3 bases and 4 bases respectively, with 13 bases between them. The CDR3 is 14 amino acids. The CDR3 DNA follows: TGTGCCAGCAGCTCCTACAGGGAGGTAGAGACCCAGTACTTC. Translation: CASSSYREVETQYF.

This chain links TRBV2 with TRBJ1-2; D is undetermined. CDR1 and CDR2 (germline): SNHLY, FYNNEI. V lost 3 bases, J lost 0 bases, and 8 bases lay in between. The CDR3 contains 14 residues. The CDR3 coding sequence is TGTGCCAGCAGTGATAGGGCCGCTAACTATGGCTACACCTTC. This translates into CASSDRAANYGYTF.

The rearrangement uses TRBV7-6 and TRBJ2-3, with D tentatively TRBD1 (5 bases). Germline assignment: CDR1 SGHVS and CDR2 FNYEAQ. The CDR3 sequence is 18 residues long. Trimming took off 5 bases at V and 2 bases at J, with 23 bases between the two ends. The chain's CDR3 is CASSPPFGAGQATDTQYF. CDR3 nucleotide sequence: TGTGCCAGCAGCCCCCCGTTTGGGGCAGGGCAAGCCACAGATACGCAGTATTTT.

This clone was found a few times. The genes are TRBV30 and TRBJ1-6; TRBD1 aligns across 8 bases. This CDR3 contains 16 residues. The ends lost 5 bases at V and 7 bases at J; junction bases unmatched: 13. Germline V CDR1 and CDR2: GTSNPN, SVGIG (reference sequence). CDR3 region: CAWVGQGAVWNSPLHF. The CDR3 nucleotides read TGTGCCTGGGTTGGACAGGGAGCCGTGTGGAATTCACCCCTCCACTTT.

This chain uses TRBV30 with TRBJ1-5; D uncertain. Germline V gives CDR1 GTSNPN, CDR2 SVGIG (reference sequence). Trimming cost V 0 bases and J 5 bases, with 11 bases left between them. CDR3 length: 14 residues. CDR3 protein: CAWSVLNRHQPQHF. CDR3 DNA: TGTGCCTGGAGTGTACTGAATAGGCATCAGCCCCAGCATTTT.

The gene calls are TRBV29-1 and TRBJ2-5; D unclear. The length of the CDR3 is 13 residues. The germline V gene has CDR1 SQVTM and CDR2 ANQGSEA. Trimming shortened V by 3 bases and J by 4 bases, and 12 bases separated the two germline ends. As DNA, the CDR3 is TGCAGCGTTGATATAGGGAACGGAGAGACCCAGTACTTC. Translated, it gives CSVDIGNGETQYF.